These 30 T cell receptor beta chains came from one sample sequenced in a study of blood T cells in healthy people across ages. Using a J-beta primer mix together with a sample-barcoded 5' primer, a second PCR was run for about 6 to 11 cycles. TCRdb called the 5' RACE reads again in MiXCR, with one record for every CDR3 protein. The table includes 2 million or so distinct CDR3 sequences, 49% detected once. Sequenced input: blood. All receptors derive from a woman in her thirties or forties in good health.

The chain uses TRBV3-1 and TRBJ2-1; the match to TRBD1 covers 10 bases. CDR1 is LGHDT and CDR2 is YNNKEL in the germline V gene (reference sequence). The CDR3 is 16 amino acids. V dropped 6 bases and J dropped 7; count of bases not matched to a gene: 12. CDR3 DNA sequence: TGTGCCAGCAGTCGCATGGGACAGGGGTCGGGGAATGAGCAGTTCTTC. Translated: CASSRMGQGSGNEQFF.

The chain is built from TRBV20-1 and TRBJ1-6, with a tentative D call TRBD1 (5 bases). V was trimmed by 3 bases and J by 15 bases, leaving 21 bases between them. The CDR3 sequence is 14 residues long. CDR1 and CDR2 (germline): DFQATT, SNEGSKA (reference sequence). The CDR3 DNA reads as TGCAGTGCTAGGTCGTCAGGGAAAGAAGGGGTCCTCCACTTT. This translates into CSARSSGKEGVLHF.

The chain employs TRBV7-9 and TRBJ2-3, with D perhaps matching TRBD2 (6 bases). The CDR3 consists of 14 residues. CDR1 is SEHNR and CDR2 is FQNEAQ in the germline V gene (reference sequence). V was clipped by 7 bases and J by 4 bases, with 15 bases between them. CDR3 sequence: CASTPGGSADTQYF. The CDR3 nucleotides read TGTGCCAGCACCCCCGGGGGTAGCGCAGATACGCAGTATTTT.

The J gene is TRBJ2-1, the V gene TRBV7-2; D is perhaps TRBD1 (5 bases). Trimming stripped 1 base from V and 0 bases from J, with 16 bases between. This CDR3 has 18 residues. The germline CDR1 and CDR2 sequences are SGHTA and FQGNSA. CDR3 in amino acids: CASSLGGGASSSYNEQFF. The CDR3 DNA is TGTGCCAGCAGCTTAGGGGGTGGGGCTTCGAGCTCCTACAATGAGCAGTTCTTC.

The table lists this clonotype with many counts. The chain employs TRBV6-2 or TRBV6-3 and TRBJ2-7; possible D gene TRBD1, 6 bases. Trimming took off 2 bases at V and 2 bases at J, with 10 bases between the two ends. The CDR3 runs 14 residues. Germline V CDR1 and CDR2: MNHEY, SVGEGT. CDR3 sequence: CASSYRGGPYEQYF. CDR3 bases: TGTGCCAGCAGTTACCGAGGGGGACCCTACGAGCAGTACTTC.

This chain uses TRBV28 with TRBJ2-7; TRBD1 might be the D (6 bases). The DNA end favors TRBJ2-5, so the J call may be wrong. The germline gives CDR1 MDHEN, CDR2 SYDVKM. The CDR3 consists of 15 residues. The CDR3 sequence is CASRAPPGHGKTQYF. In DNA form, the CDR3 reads TGTGCCAGCAGGGCGCCTCCGGGACACGGAAAGACCCAGTACTTC.

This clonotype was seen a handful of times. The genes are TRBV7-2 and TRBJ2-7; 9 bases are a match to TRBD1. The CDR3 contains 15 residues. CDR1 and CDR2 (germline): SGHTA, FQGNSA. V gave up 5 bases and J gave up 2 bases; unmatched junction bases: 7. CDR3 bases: TGTGCCAGCAGCGATCGGACAGGGGTCCCCTACGAGCAGTACTTC. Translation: CASSDRTGVPYEQYF.

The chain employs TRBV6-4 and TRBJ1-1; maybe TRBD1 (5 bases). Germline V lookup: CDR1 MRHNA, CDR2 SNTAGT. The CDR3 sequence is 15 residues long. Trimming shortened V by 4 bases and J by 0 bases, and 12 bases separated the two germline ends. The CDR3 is CASSAEGSVNTEAFF. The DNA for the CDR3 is TGTGCCAGCAGTGCAGAGGGGTCCGTGAACACTGAAGCTTTCTTT.

The CDR3 DNA follows: TGTGCCAGCAGCCCTGGTAGGGGAGAAGGCGAAAAACTGTTTTTT. Translated, it gives CASSPGRGEGEKLFF. The chain employs TRBV7-6 and TRBJ1-4, with D tentatively TRBD1 (5 bases). The length of the CDR3 is 15 residues. V lost 5 bases, J lost 8 bases, and 18 bases lay in between. The germline V gene has CDR1 SGHVS and CDR2 FNYEAQ.

CDR3 protein: CASSHGALYEQYF. In nucleotides, the CDR3 is TGTGCCAGCAGCCACGGGGCCCTCTACGAGCAGTACTTC. The chain recombines TRBV27 with TRBJ2-7; D could derive from TRBD1 or TRBD2 (5 bases each). The CDR3 consists of 13 residues. The V end was cut by 6 bases, the J end by 3 bases, with 12 bases between. Germline CDR1 reads MNHEY; CDR2 reads SMNVEV (reference sequence).

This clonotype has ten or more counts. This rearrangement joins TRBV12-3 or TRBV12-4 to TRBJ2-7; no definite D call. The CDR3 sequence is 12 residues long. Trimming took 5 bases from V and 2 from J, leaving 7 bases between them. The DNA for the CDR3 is TGTGCCAGCAGTCCCGTTCCCTACGAGCAGTACTTC. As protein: CASSPVPYEQYF.

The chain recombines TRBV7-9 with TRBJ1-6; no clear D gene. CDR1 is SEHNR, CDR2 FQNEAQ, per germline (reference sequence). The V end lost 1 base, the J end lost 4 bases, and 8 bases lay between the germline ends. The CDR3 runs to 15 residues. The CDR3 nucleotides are TGTGCCAGCAGCTTAGTCGCAGCGTATAATTCACCCCTCCACTTT. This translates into CASSLVAAYNSPLHF.

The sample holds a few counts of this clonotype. The CDR3 DNA follows: TGCAGCGTTCAACAGGGATCCTACGAGCAGTACTTC. The encoded protein is CSVQQGSYEQYF. This chain connects TRBV29-1 to TRBJ2-7; the D gene is possibly TRBD1 (6 bases). This CDR3 has 12 residues. The V end lost 5 bases, the J end lost 1 base, and 9 bases lay between the germline ends. Germline values: CDR1 SQVTM, CDR2 ANQGSEA.

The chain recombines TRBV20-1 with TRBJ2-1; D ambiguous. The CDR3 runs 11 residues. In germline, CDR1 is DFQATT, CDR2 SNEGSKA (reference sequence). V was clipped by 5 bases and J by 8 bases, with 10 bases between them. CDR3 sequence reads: CSAPPVDEQFF. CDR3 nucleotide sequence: TGCAGTGCTCCGCCCGTTGATGAGCAGTTCTTC.

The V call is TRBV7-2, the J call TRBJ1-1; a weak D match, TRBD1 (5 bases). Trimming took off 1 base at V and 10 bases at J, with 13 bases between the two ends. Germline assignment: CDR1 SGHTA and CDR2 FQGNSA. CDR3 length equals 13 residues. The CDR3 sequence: CASSLDKGVGAFF. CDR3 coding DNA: TGTGCCAGCAGCTTAGACAAAGGGGTGGGAGCTTTCTTT.

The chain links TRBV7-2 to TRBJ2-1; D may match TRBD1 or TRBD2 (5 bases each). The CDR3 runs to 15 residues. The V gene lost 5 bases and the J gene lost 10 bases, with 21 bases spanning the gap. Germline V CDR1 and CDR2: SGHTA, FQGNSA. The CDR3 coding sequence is TGTGCCAGCAGCCTAATGACTGTACTAGGGGAGGAGCAGTTCTTC. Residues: CASSLMTVLGEEQFF.

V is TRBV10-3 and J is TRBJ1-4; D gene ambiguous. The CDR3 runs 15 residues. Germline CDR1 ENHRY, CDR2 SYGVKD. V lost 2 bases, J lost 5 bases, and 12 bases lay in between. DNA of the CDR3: TGTGCCATCAGTGAGGAAGGACGGAGAAATGAAAAACTGTTTTTT. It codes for CAISEEGRRNEKLFF.

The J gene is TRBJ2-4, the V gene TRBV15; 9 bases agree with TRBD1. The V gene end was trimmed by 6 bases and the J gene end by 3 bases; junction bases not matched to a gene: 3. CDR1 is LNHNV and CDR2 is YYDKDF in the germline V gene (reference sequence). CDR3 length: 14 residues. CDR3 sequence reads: CATRADRGKNIQYF. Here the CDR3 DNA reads TGTGCCACCAGAGCGGACAGGGGCAAAAACATTCAGTACTTC.

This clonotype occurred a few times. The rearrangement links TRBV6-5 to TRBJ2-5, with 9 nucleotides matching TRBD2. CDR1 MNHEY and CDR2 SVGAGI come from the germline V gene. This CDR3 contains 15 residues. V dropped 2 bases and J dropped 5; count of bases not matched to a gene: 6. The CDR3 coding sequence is TGTGCCAGCAGTTACGGCGGGGGGGCCTTTGAGACCCAGTACTTC. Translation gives CASSYGGGAFETQYF.

The CDR3 region has the DNA TGCGCCAGCAGCGGCGGACAGGGCTACCGCGAGCAGTATTTT. Protein: CASSGGQGYREQYF. The rearrangement links TRBV4-3 to TRBJ2-3; TRBD1 agrees at 8 bases. The V gene's germline CDR1 is LGHNA and CDR2 YSLEER. The CDR3 sequence is 14 residues long. V shed 5 bases, J shed 11 bases, and the junction held 12 bases outside the gene matches.

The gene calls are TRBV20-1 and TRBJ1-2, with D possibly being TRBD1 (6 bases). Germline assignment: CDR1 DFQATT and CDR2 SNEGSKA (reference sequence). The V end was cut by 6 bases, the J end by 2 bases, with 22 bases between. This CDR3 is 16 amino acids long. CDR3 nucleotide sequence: TGCAGTGCACGGAAGGGGGGGGGCCAGGGCAACTATGGCTACACCTTC. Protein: CSARKGGGQGNYGYTF.

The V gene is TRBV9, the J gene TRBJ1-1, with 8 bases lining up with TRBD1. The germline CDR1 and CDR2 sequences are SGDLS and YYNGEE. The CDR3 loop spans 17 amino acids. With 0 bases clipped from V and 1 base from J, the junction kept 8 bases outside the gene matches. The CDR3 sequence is CASSVGPGGRRNTEAFF. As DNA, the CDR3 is TGTGCCAGCAGCGTAGGGCCAGGGGGCCGGCGGAACACTGAAGCTTTCTTT.

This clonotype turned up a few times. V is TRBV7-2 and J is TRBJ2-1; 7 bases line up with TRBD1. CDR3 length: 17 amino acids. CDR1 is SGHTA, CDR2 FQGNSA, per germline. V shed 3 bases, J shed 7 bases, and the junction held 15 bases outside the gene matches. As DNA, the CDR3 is TGTGCCAGCAGCTTTGACGGACAGGCGGACCTTTGGAATGAGCAGTTCTTC. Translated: CASSFDGQADLWNEQFF.

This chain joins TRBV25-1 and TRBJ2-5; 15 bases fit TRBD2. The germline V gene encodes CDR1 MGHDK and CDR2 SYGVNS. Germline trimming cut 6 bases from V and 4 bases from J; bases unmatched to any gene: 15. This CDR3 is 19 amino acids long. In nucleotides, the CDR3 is TGTGCCAGCAGCCCATGGACTAGCGGGGGGGCTCGGGCAGGAGAGACCCAGTACTTC. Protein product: CASSPWTSGGARAGETQYF.

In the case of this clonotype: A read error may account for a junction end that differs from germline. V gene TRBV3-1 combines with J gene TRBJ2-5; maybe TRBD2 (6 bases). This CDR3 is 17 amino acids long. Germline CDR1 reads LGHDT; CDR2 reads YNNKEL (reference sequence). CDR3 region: CAGSQARGSYLGETQYF. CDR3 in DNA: TGTGCCGGCAGCCAAGCCCGGGGGTCCTACTTGGGAGAGACCCAGTACTTC.

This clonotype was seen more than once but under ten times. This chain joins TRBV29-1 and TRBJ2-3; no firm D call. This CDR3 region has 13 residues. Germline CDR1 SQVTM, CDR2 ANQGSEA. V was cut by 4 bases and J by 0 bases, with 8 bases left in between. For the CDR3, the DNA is TGCAGCGTTGGATTCGGTAGCACAGATACGCAGTATTTT. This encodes CSVGFGSTDTQYF.

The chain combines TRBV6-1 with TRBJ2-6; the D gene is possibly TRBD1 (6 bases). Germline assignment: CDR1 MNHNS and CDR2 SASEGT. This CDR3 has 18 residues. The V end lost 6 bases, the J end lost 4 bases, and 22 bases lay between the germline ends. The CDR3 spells CASRVTGRTRRGANVLTF. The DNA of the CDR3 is TGTGCCAGCAGGGTGACAGGAAGAACGCGCCGAGGGGCCAACGTCCTGACTTTC.

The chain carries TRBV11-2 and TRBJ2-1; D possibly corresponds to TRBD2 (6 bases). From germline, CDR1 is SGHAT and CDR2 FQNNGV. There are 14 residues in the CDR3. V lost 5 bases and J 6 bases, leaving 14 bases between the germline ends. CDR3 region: CASSPWGSGNEQFF. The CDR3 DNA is TGTGCCAGCAGCCCCTGGGGTAGCGGCAATGAGCAGTTCTTC.

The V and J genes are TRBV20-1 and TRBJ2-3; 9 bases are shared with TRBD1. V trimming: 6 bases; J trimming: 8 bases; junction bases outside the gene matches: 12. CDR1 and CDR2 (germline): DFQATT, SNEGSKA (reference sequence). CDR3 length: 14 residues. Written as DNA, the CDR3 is TGCAGTGCCCCGACAGGGGGTAGGCATGGTACGCAGTATTTT. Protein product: CSAPTGGRHGTQYF.

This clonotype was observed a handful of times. CDR3 nucleotide sequence: TGTGCCAGCAGCCTAGGGGCGGGCACAGTACCAACGAGGGATACGCAGTATTTT. It yields the protein CASSLGAGTVPTRDTQYF. The J gene is TRBJ2-3, the V gene TRBV5-6; D possibly uses TRBD1 or TRBD2 (5 bases each). The ends were cut back, 4 bases at V and 6 bases at J, with 27 bases in the middle. The CDR3 has 18 amino acids. Germline CDR1 reads SGHDT; CDR2 reads YYEEEE.